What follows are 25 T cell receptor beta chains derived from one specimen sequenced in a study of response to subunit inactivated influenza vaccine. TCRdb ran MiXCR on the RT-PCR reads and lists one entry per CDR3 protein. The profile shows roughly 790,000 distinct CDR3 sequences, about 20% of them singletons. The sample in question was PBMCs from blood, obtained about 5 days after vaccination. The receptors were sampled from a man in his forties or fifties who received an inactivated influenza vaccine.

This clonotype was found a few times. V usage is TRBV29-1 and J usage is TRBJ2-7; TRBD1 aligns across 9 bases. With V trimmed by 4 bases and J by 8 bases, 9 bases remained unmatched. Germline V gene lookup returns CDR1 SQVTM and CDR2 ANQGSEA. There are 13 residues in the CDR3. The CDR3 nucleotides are TGCAGCGTTGGGGAGGGGACAGGGAGGCAGCAGTACTTC. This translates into CSVGEGTGRQQYF.

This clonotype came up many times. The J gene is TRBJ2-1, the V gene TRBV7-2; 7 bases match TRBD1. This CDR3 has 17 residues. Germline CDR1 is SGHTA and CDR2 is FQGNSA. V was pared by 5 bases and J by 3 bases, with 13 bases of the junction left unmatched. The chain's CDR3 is CASSTPLGQLHYNEQFF. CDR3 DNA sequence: TGTGCCAGCAGCACTCCCCTGGGACAGCTACACTACAATGAGCAGTTCTTC.

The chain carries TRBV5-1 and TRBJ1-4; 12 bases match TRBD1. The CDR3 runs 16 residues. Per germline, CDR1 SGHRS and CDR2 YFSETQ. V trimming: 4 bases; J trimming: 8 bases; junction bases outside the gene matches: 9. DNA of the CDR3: TGCGCCAGCAGCCAGGGACAGGGGGCGCGATTGGAAAAACTGTTTTTT. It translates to CASSQGQGARLEKLFF. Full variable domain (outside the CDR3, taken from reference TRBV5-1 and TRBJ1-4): KAGVTQTPRYLIKTRGQQVTLSCSPISGHRSVSWYQQTPGQGLQFLFEYFSETQRNKGNFPGRFSGRQFSNSRSEMNVSTLELGDSALYLCASSQGQGARLEKLFFGSGTQLSVL.

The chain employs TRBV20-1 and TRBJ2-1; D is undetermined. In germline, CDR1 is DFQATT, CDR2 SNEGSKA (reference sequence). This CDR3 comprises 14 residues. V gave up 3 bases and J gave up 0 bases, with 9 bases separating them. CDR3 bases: TGCAGTGCTAGTTACGGCCGCTCCTACAATGAGCAGTTCTTC. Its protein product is CSASYGRSYNEQFF.

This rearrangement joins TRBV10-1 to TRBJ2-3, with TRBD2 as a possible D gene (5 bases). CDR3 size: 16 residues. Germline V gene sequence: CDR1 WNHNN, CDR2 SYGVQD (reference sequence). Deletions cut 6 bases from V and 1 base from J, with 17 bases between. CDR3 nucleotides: TGCGCCAGCAGCCCCGCACTAGTTTCGGGCACAGATACGCAGTATTTT. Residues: CASSPALVSGTDTQYF.

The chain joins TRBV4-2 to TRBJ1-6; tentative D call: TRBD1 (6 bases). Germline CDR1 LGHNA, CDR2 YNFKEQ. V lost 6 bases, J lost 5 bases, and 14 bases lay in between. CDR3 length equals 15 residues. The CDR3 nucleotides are TGTGCCAGCAGGCTGACGACAGGAAATAATTCACCCCTCCACTTT. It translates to CASRLTTGNNSPLHF.

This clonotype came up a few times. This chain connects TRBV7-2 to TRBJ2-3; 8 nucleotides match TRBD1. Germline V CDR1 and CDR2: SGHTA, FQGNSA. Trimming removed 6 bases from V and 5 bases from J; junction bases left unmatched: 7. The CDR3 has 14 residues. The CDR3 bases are TGTGCCAGCAGAAGTGGACAGGGCGGAGATACGCAGTATTTT. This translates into CASRSGQGGDTQYF.

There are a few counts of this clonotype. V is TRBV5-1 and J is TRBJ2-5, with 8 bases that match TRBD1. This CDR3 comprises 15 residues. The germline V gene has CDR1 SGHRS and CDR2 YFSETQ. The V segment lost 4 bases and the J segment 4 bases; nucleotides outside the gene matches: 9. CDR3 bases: TGCGCCAGCAGCGACTGGACAGGGACCGGAGAGACCCAGTACTTC. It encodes CASSDWTGTGETQYF.

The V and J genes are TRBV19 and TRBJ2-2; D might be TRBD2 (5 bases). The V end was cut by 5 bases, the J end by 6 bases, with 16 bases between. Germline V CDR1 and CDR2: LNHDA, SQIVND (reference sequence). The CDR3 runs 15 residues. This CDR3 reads CASSPRAVNPGELFF. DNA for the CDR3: TGTGCCAGTAGTCCGCGGGCAGTAAATCCCGGGGAGCTGTTTTTT. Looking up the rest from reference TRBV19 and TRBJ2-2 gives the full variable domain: DGGITQSPKYLFRKEGQNVTLSCEQNLNHDAMYWYRQDPGQGLRLIYYSQIVNDFQKGDIAEGYSVSREKKESFPLTVTSAQKNPTAFYLCASSPRAVNPGELFFGEGSRLTVL.

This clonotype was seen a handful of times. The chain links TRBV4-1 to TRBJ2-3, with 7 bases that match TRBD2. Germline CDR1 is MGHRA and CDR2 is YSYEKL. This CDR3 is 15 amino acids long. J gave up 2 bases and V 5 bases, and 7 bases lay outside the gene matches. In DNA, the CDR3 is TGCGCCAGCAGCTACCGACTAGCCACCACAGATACGCAGTATTTT. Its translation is CASSYRLATTDTQYF.

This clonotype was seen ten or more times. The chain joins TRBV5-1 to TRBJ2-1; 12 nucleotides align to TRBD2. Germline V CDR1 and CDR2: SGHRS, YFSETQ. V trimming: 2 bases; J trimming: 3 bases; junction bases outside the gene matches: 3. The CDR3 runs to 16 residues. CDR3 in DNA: TGCGCCAGCAGCTTACTAGCGGGGGGCAACTACAATGAGCAGTTCTTC. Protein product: CASSLLAGGNYNEQFF.

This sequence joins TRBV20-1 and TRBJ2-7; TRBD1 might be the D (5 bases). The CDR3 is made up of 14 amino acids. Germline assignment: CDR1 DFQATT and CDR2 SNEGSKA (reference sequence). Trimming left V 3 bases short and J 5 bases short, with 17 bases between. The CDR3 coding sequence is TGCAGTGCTAGTTCTCCCAGGGTAAACAACGAGCAGTACTTC. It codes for CSASSPRVNNEQYF.

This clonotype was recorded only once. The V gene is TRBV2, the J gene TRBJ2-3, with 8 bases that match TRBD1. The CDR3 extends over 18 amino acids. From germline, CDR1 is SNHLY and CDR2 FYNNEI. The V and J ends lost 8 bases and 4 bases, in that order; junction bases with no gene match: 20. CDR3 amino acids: CASHAIIAGGAWADTQYF. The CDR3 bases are TGTGCCAGCCACGCGATAATAGCAGGGGGCGCATGGGCAGATACGCAGTATTTT.

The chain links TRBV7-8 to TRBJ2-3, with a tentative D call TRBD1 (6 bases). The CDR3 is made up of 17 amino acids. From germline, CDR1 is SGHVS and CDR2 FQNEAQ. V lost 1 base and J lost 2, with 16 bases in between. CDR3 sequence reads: CASSLENRVSYTDTQYF. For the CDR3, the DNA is TGTGCCAGCAGCTTAGAAAACAGGGTCTCATACACAGATACGCAGTATTTT. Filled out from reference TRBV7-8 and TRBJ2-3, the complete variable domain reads GAGVSQSPRYKVAKRGQDVALRCDPISGHVSLFWYQQALGQGPEFLTYFQNEAQLDKSGLPSDRFFAERPEGSVSTLKIQRTQQEDSAVYLCASSLENRVSYTDTQYFGPGTRLTVL.

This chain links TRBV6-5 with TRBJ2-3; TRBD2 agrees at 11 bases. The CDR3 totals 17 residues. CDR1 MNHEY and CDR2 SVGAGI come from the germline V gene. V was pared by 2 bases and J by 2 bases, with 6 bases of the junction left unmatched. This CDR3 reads CASSYPKLAGDTDTQYF. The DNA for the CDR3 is TGTGCCAGCAGTTACCCTAAACTAGCGGGGGACACAGATACGCAGTATTTT.

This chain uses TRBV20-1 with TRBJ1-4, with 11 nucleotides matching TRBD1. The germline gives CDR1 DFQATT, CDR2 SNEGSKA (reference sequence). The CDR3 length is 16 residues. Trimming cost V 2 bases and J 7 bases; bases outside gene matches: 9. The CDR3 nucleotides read TGCAGTGCTAGACCCCGGACAGGGGGCGGTAGTGAAAAACTGTTTTTT. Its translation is CSARPRTGGGSEKLFF.

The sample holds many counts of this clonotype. Here the CDR3 reads CASSRSRDRVDYGYTF. The CDR3 DNA reads as TGTGCCAGCAGCCGGTCCCGGGACAGGGTGGACTATGGCTACACCTTC. The gene calls are TRBV7-9 and TRBJ1-2, with 9 bases matching TRBD1. The CDR3 consists of 16 residues. The V and J ends lost 5 bases and 3 bases, in that order; junction bases with no gene match: 10. Per the germline V gene, CDR1 is SEHNR and CDR2 is FQNEAQ (reference sequence).

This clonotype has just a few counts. The CDR3 region is CASSSRTGRTDTQYF. The CDR3 nucleotides are TGTGCCAGCAGCTCCCGGACAGGACGCACAGATACGCAGTATTTT. The chain links TRBV7-2 to TRBJ2-3; 7 positions match TRBD1. CDR1 and CDR2 (germline): SGHTA, FQGNSA. The CDR3 covers 15 residues. The ends lost 4 bases at V and 1 base at J; junction bases unmatched: 5.

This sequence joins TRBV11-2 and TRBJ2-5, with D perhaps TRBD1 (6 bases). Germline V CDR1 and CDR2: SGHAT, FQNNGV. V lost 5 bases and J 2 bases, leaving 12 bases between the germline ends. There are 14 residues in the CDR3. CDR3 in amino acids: CASSHQGGQETQYF. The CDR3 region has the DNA TGTGCCAGCAGCCACCAAGGGGGTCAAGAGACCCAGTACTTC.

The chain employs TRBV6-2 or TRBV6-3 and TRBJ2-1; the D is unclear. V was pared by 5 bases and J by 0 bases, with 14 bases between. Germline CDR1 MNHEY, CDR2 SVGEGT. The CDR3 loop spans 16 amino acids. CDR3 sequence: CASSTRLLSSYNEQFF. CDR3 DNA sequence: TGTGCCAGCAGTACAAGGTTACTGAGCTCCTACAATGAGCAGTTCTTC.

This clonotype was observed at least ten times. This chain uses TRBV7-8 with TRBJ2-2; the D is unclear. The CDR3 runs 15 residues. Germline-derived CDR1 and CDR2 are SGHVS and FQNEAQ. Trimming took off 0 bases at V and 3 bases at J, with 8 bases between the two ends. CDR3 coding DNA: TGTGCCAGCAGCTTAGCTAGGTCCTACACCGGGGAGCTGTTTTTT. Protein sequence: CASSLARSYTGELFF.

CDR3 DNA sequence: TGTGCCAGCAGACGCCTTTCCGGGACAGGAGCCTACGAGCAGTACTTC. Residues: CASRRLSGTGAYEQYF. The chain joins TRBV7-2 to TRBJ2-7; 8 nucleotides agree with TRBD1. This CDR3 spans 16 amino acids. CDR1 is SGHTA, CDR2 FQGNSA, per germline. J lost 2 bases, V lost 6 bases, and 12 bases had no gene match. Full variable domain (remainder filled in from reference TRBV7-2 and TRBJ2-7): GAGVSQSPSNKVTEKGKDVELRCDPISGHTALYWYRQSLGQGLEFLIYFQGNSAPDKSGLPSDRFSAERTGGSVSTLTIQRTQQEDSAVYLCASRRLSGTGAYEQYFGPGTRLTVT.

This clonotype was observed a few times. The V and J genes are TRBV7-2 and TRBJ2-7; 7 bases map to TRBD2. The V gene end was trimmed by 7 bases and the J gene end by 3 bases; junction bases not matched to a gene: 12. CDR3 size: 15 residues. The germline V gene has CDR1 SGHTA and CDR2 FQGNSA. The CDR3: CASTPSSTGGYEQYF. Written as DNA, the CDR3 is TGTGCCAGCACCCCGTCGTCTACGGGGGGCTACGAGCAGTACTTC.

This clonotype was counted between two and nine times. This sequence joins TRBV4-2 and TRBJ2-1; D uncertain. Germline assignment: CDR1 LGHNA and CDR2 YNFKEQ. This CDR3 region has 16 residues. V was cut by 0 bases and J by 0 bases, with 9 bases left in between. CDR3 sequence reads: CASSQDPVSSYNEQFF. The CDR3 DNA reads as TGTGCCAGCAGCCAAGATCCCGTAAGCTCCTACAATGAGCAGTTCTTC.

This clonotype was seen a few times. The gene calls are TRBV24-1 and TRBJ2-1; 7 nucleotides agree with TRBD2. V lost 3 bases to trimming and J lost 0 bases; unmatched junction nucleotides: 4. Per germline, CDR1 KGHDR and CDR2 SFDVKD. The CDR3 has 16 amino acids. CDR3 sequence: CATSDRGRSSYNEQFF. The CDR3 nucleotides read TGTGCCACCAGTGATCGCGGGAGAAGCTCCTACAATGAGCAGTTCTTC.